Shown below are 16 T cell receptor beta chains from a single sample sequenced in a study of cytomegalovirus exposure and HLA in healthy donors. The PCR was carried out with 60 Vbeta primers and 13 Jbeta primers. Sequencing was performed with immunoSEQ multiplex PCR; in TCRdb, only in-frame clones are kept and a portion is missing. In the table there are more than 85,000 clones, about 79% of which are singletons. The sequencing sample was made of PBMCs. The receptors were sampled from a young woman in good health and CMV-seronegative.

The V call is TRBV6-5, the J call TRBJ1-6; D not certain. Trimming took off 0 bases at V and 10 bases at J, with 13 bases between the two ends. The CDR3 is 15 residues long. Germline V lookup: CDR1 MNHEY, CDR2 SVGAGI. The CDR3 loop is CASSYSPGAASPLHF. Written as DNA, the CDR3 is TGTGCCAGCAGTTACTCGCCTGGAGCTGCATCACCCCTCCACTTT.

This chain uses TRBV4-1 with TRBJ2-3, with 7 bases identical to TRBD1. The CDR3 covers 14 residues. J lost 5 bases, V lost 2 bases, and 4 bases had no gene match. From germline, CDR1 is MGHRA and CDR2 YSYEKL. This CDR3 reads CASSQRQGRDTQYF. As DNA, the CDR3 is TGCGCCAGCAGCCAACGACAGGGAAGAGATACGCAGTATTTT.

The rearrangement links TRBV6-1 to TRBJ1-4, with D hard to call. Trimming took off 3 bases at V and 0 bases at J, with 8 bases between the two ends. The CDR3 totals 15 residues. CDR1 and CDR2 from the germline V gene are MNHNS and SASEGT. The CDR3 is CASSDRDATNEKLFF. DNA for the CDR3: TGTGCCAGCAGTGACCGAGATGCAACTAATGAAAAACTGTTTTTT.

The chain uses TRBV15 and TRBJ2-3; 8 positions match TRBD2. The CDR3 length is 15 residues. The germline V gene encodes CDR1 LNHNV and CDR2 YYDKDF (reference sequence). V trimming: 5 bases; J trimming: 2 bases; junction bases outside the gene matches: 6. The CDR3 DNA reads TGTGCCACCAGCCGCGGAGCGGGAGACACAGATACGCAGTATTTT. Translation gives CATSRGAGDTDTQYF.

J is TRBJ2-7 and V is TRBV30, with D unclear. The germline V gene has CDR1 GTSNPN and CDR2 SVGIG (reference sequence). The CDR3 extends over 16 amino acids. Trimming left V 1 base short and J 4 bases short, with 20 bases between. CDR3 amino acids: CAWSDLDAGLVYEQYF. The CDR3 nucleotides are TGTGCCTGGAGTGACCTGGATGCTGGGCTCGTGTACGAGCAGTACTTC.

V is TRBV27 and J is TRBJ2-3; a possible D gene is TRBD2 (6 bases). V dropped 0 bases and J dropped 5 bases, with 9 bases sitting between them. The V gene's germline CDR1 is MNHEY and CDR2 SMNVEV (reference sequence). The CDR3 has 14 amino acids. The DNA of the CDR3 is TGTGCCAGCAGTTTATCTCGGGGGAGAGATACGCAGTATTTT. It specifies CASSLSRGRDTQYF.

This clone was seen a few times. This chain joins TRBV6-5 and TRBJ1-3; D gene ambiguous. Trimming took off 1 base at V and 4 bases at J, with 11 bases between the two ends. Germline CDR1 MNHEY, CDR2 SVGAGI. The CDR3 consists of 15 residues. CDR3 coding DNA: TGTGCCAGCAGTTACTTTCCGGGGTTCGGAAACACCATATATTTT. Its protein product is CASSYFPGFGNTIYF.

This clone appeared a single time. J is TRBJ1-1 and V is TRBV7-2, with D possibly TRBD1 on 6 matching bases. Germline CDR1 is SGHTA and CDR2 is FQGNSA. V gave up 4 bases and J gave up 7 bases, with 13 bases separating them. This CDR3 contains 13 residues. In DNA, the CDR3 is TGTGCCAGCAGCTCGAACAGGGCAGGTGAAGCTTTCTTT. Amino acid sequence: CASSSNRAGEAFF.

J is TRBJ1-5 and V is TRBV11-2; D is perhaps TRBD1 (5 bases). The CDR3 length is 15 residues. CDR1 SGHAT and CDR2 FQNNGV come from the germline V gene. V was shortened by 5 bases and J by 1 base, with 12 bases between the two germline ends. The CDR3 is CASSPGTVSNQPQHF. The CDR3 nucleotides read TGTGCCAGCAGCCCCGGGACTGTGAGCAATCAGCCCCAGCATTTT.

The chain carries TRBV13 and TRBJ2-5; possibly TRBD2 for D (6 bases). This CDR3 region has 16 residues. Germline V gene data show CDR1 as PRHDT and CDR2 as FYEKMQ (reference sequence). V was pared by 5 bases and J by 4 bases, with 20 bases between. CDR3 bases: TGTGCCAGCAGCCGGGGGACCGGACGGGCGGGAGAGACCCAGTACTTC. Translated: CASSRGTGRAGETQYF.

The rearrangement uses TRBV5-6 and TRBJ2-5; D is perhaps TRBD2 (6 bases). From germline, CDR1 is SGHDT and CDR2 YYEEEE. V lost 0 bases and J 11 bases, leaving 11 bases between the germline ends. The CDR3 has 12 amino acids. CDR3: CASSLASGRQYF. Written as DNA, the CDR3 is TGTGCCAGCAGCTTGGCCAGTGGGAGGCAGTACTTC.

The chain uses TRBV7-3 and TRBJ2-2, with 9 bases lining up with TRBD2. The V gene end was trimmed by 5 bases and the J gene end by 3 bases; junction bases not matched to a gene: 7. The CDR3 runs 16 residues. Germline CDR1 is SGHTA and CDR2 is FQGTGA. CDR3 sequence: CASSRMGLADTGELFF. Written as DNA, the CDR3 is TGTGCCAGCAGCCGCATGGGACTAGCAGACACCGGGGAGCTGTTTTTT.

The chain carries TRBV5-6 and TRBJ2-1, with TRBD2 identical over 9 bases. This CDR3 region has 18 residues. Losses at the gene ends were 0 bases for V and 0 bases for J; bases not matched to a gene: 7. From germline, CDR1 is SGHDT and CDR2 YYEEEE. The chain's CDR3 is CASSLASGVTSSYNEQFF. In nucleotides, the CDR3 is TGTGCCAGCAGCTTGGCTAGCGGGGTTACTAGCTCCTACAATGAGCAGTTCTTC.

The rearrangement links TRBV2 to TRBJ2-1, with D hard to call. The CDR3 has 15 residues. Germline CDR1 is SNHLY and CDR2 is FYNNEI. Trimming left V 4 bases short and J 6 bases short, with 16 bases between. The CDR3 DNA is TGTGCCAGCAGTGTAAGTCTCCCGAGGTCCAATGAGCAGTTCTTC. It is translated as CASSVSLPRSNEQFF. The whole variable domain, remainder taken from reference TRBV2 and TRBJ2-1, is EPEVTQTPSHQVTQMGQEVILRCVPISNHLYFYWYRQILGQKVEFLVSFYNNEISEKSEIFDDQFSVERPDGSNFTLKIRSTKLEDSAMYFCASSVSLPRSNEQFFGPGTRLTVL.

CDR3 loop: CASSEPFPEQYF. In DNA, the CDR3 is TGTGCCAGCAGTGAACCCTTCCCCGAGCAGTACTTC. The V and J genes are TRBV6-1 and TRBJ2-7, with D unclear. V was clipped by 2 bases and J by 6 bases, with 8 bases between them. Per germline, CDR1 MNHNS and CDR2 SASEGT. The CDR3 loop spans 12 amino acids.

The chain uses TRBV28 and TRBJ2-7; TRBD1 agrees at 8 bases. The CDR3 totals 15 residues. V was pared by 1 base and J by 0 bases, with 2 bases of the junction left unmatched. In germline, CDR1 is MDHEN, CDR2 SYDVKM. CDR3 in amino acids: CASSLSGGLSYEQYF. The CDR3 DNA is TGTGCCAGCAGTTTATCAGGGGGCCTCTCCTACGAGCAGTACTTC.